This T cell receptor (beta chain) originates from a study of blood T cell repertoires in COVID-19. On the study more broadly: COVID-19 samples collected from the United States, Italy and Spain covered acute and convalescent phases. T cells, B-cell-depleted T cells, or PBMCs supplied cDNA or gDNA.

Source study methods: Using reference gene primer amplification, nucleated cell counts were estimated. TCRdb keeps only in-frame clones here, not all; method: immunoSEQ multiplex PCR. V and J calls and clone size are given by that table; D and trimming were obtained from the DNA. The sample lists over 130,000 clones, 80% to 90% occurring once. The length of the CDR3 is 17 residues. Germline V gene sequence: CDR1 SGHTA, CDR2 FQGTGA. Losses at the gene ends were 2 bases for V and 6 bases for J; bases not matched to a gene: 11. The sequencing input was peripheral blood. The chain recombines TRBV7-3 with TRBJ2-7, with TRBD1 matching over 12 bases. This TCR was sampled from a man between 65 and 85 years old with acute or convalescent COVID-19. CDR3 protein: CASSLAPQGQGASEQYF. As DNA, the CDR3 is TGTGCCAGCAGCTTAGCCCCCCAGGGACAGGGGGCCTCCGAGCAGTACTTC.